This T cell receptor (beta chain) was observed in a study of shared clonotypes between healthy human individuals. Per the germline V gene, CDR1 is SGHNT and CDR2 is YYREEE (reference sequence). The trim removed 0 bases at V and 4 bases at J, leaving 1 base unmatched. The CDR3 totals 15 residues. On this clone itself: Other DNA sequences of this sample code for an identical CDR3.

Measured with immunoSEQ multiplex PCR; TCRdb has only the in-frame clones, and not every one. The table lists some 2 million clones, 95% of them singletons. This sequence joins TRBV5-4 and TRBJ2-3, with TRBD2 identical over 11 bases. Sequenced material: naive CD4+ T cells sorted from blood. Stated subset: CD45RA+ positively selected. This TCR was sampled from a man aged 18-30 years in good health. The CDR3 region is CASSLVAGGPDTQYF. CDR3 coding DNA: TGTGCCAGCAGCTTGGTAGCGGGAGGGCCAGATACGCAGTATTTT.